These 13 T cell receptor beta chains were sequenced from one sample in a study of T cells expressing NK-cell markers. TCRdb re-called the 5' RACE reads, yielding one record per CDR3 amino acid sequence without DNA. Recorded for this sample: roughly 450,000 distinct CDR3 sequences. Sequences were obtained from blood T cells: a sorted CD56 or NKG2C T cell subset, CD4+ or CD8+ T cells, or bulk PBMC T cells (not recorded which). These receptors were collected from a woman in her forties or fifties in good health.

This chain connects TRBV11-2 to TRBJ2-4; without DNA, the TCRdb call of TRBD2 cannot be checked. Germline V gene data show CDR1 as SGHAT and CDR2 as FQNNGV. The length of the CDR3 is 15 residues. CDR3: CASSSTSGRGNIQYF.

The chain couples TRBV20-1 to TRBJ1-1; TCRdb's D call, TRBD1, is unchecked because there is no DNA. The CDR3 consists of 13 residues. Germline V lookup: CDR1 DFQATT, CDR2 SNEGSKA (reference sequence). CDR3 sequence reads: CSPGRGKNTEAFF.

This CDR3 is CATSALGYEQYF. The V gene is TRBV24-1, the J gene TRBJ2-7. The CDR3 has 12 residues. In germline, CDR1 is KGHDR, CDR2 SFDVKD.

The rearrangement links TRBV5-1 to TRBJ2-1; TCRdb indicates TRBD1, and absent DNA this call remains unverified. Germline CDR1 reads SGHRS; CDR2 reads YFSETQ. The CDR3 contains 12 residues. CDR3: CASSPQGAVEFF.

The chain carries TRBV6-5 and TRBJ2-5; TCRdb calls TRBD1, which cannot be checked without DNA. The V gene's germline CDR1 is MNHEY and CDR2 SVGAGI. This CDR3 has 13 residues. The CDR3 loop reads CASCPMMGQTQYF.

The rearrangement uses TRBV2 and TRBJ1-4; TCRdb outputs TRBD1, but without DNA this stays unchecked. The germline gives CDR1 SNHLY, CDR2 FYNNEI. This CDR3 has 15 amino acids. The CDR3 loop reads CASSELQAWNEKLFF.

V usage is TRBV29-1 and J usage is TRBJ2-3. Germline CDR1 reads SQVTM; CDR2 reads ANQGSEA. The CDR3 runs to 14 residues. The CDR3 loop reads CSVRSTRFTDTQYF.

The chain uses TRBV7-9 and TRBJ2-1. Germline CDR1 is SEHNR and CDR2 is FQNEAQ (reference sequence). The CDR3 totals 14 residues. The CDR3 loop reads CASSLPSLRNEQFF.

This sequence joins TRBV5-1 and TRBJ2-1; with no DNA, the TCRdb D assignment of TRBD2 cannot be verified. Germline CDR1 is SGHRS and CDR2 is YFSETQ. The CDR3 sequence is 17 residues long. The CDR3 loop is CASSLRPGLESYNEQFF.

CDR3 sequence reads: CASSYSALRPYEQYF. The chain has TRBV6-5 and TRBJ2-7. The CDR3 has 15 amino acids. Germline V CDR1 and CDR2: MNHEY, SVGAGI.

The rearrangement links TRBV7-8 to TRBJ2-5; TCRdb outputs TRBD2, but without DNA this stays unchecked. The length of the CDR3 is 15 residues. Germline CDR1 and CDR2: SGHVS and FQNEAQ. The CDR3 region is CASSHYRTPQETQYF.

The rearrangement uses TRBV7-3 and TRBJ2-7; the D call from TCRdb, TRBD1, cannot be confirmed without DNA. This CDR3 is built from 15 residues. Germline-derived CDR1 and CDR2 are SGHTA and FQGTGA. CDR3 sequence reads: CASSLKPPGAAEQYF.

The genes are TRBV3-1 and TRBJ1-2. This CDR3 comprises 15 residues. Germline values: CDR1 LGHDT, CDR2 YNNKEL (reference sequence). CDR3 residues: CASSQGWAANYGYTF.